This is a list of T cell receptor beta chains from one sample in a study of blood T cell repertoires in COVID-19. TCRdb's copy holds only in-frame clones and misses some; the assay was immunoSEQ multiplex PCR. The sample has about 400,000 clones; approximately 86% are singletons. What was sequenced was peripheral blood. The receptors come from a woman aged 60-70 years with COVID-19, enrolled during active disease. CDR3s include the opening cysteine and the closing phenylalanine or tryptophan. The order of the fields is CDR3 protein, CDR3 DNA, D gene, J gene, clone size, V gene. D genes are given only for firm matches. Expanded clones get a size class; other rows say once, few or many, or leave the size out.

CASSSIYEQYF TGTGCCAGCAGTTCTATATACGAGCAGTACTTC NA TRBJ2-7 NA TRBV6-5
CASSYSTGLNSPLHF TGTGCCAGCAGTTACTCGACAGGCCTTAATTCACCCCTCCACTTT NA TRBJ1-6 NA TRBV6-2/TRBV6-3
CASISGPQPDTQYF TGCGCCAGCATCTCTGGCCCTCAACCAGATACGCAGTATTTT NA TRBJ2-3 NA TRBV5-1
CASNEAYYGYTF TGTGCCAGCAATGAGGCCTACTATGGCTACACCTTC NA TRBJ1-2 NA TRBV9
CASSSRTRDRGYTGELFF TGTGCCAGCAGCTCTCGAACGCGAGACAGGGGGTACACCGGGGAGCTGTTTTTT TRBD1 TRBJ2-2 NA TRBV5-4
CASSLGPSVASGGMEQYF TGCGCCAGCAGCTTGGGGCCGTCGGTGGCTAGCGGGGGCATGGAGCAGTACTTC TRBD2 TRBJ2-7 NA TRBV5-1
CASSLEGAGELFF TGTGCCAGCAGCTTAGAGGGAGCCGGGGAGCTGTTTTTT NA TRBJ2-2 NA TRBV13
CASRSSDLYEQYF TGTGCCAGCCGTTCTAGCGACCTCTACGAGCAGTACTTC NA TRBJ2-7 NA TRBV6-5
CASSWTGDSGANVLTF TGCGCCAGCAGCTGGACAGGTGACTCTGGGGCCAACGTCCTGACTTTC TRBD1 TRBJ2-6 once TRBV5-1
CASSQVSSGGNTIYF TGTGCCAGCAGCCAAGTCTCGTCGGGAGGAAACACCATATATTTT NA TRBJ1-3 NA TRBV3-1/TRBV3-2
CAWNEPGISTDTQYF TGTGCCTGGAACGAGCCGGGGATTAGCACAGATACGCAGTATTTT NA TRBJ2-3 NA TRBV30
CASSQDSNRGLVGNTIYF TGCGCCAGCAGCCAGGATTCAAACAGGGGGTTAGTTGGAAACACCATATATTTT TRBD1 TRBJ1-3 NA TRBV4-1
CASSEQVNTEAFF TGTGCCAGTAGCGAACAGGTGAACACTGAAGCTTTCTTT NA TRBJ1-1 few TRBV19
CASSLRGQGNEQFF TGTGCCAGCAGCCTAAGGGGACAGGGAAATGAGCAGTTCTTC TRBD1 TRBJ2-1 once TRBV7-3
CAWSATGAEQYF TGTGCCTGGAGTGCGACAGGGGCTGAGCAGTACTTC TRBD1 TRBJ2-7 NA TRBV30
CASSHRNTEAFF TGTGCCAGCAGTCATAGAAACACTGAAGCTTTCTTT NA TRBJ1-1 NA TRBV27
CASSQVVGQGGTEAFF TGTGCCAGCAGCCAAGTTGTGGGACAGGGGGGGACTGAAGCTTTCTTT TRBD1 TRBJ1-1 NA TRBV4-2
CASSQFEQGPHSPLHF TGCGCCAGCAGCCAATTCGAACAGGGCCCCCACTCACCCCTCCACTTT NA TRBJ1-6 NA TRBV4-1
CASSQSSRGGYTF TGTGCCAGCAGCCAATCGTCCCGGGGGGGCTACACCTTC NA TRBJ1-2 NA TRBV16
CASSLGAEKLFF TGTGCCAGCAGCTTGGGGGCTGAAAAACTGTTTTTT NA TRBJ1-4 NA TRBV5-6
CAISEGTEGLDEQFF TGTGCCATCAGTGAGGGGACAGAGGGTCTGGATGAGCAGTTCTTC TRBD1 TRBJ2-1 NA TRBV10-3
CASSLAGGPYEQYF TGTGCCAGCAGTCTAGCGGGGGGACCCTACGAGCAGTACTTC TRBD2 TRBJ2-7 once TRBV2
CASSQDRAEQYF TGTGCCAGCAGCCAGGACAGGGCCGAGCAGTACTTC TRBD1 TRBJ2-7 few TRBV2
CASSAKRVQETQYF TGTGCCAGCAGTGCGAAGCGGGTCCAAGAGACCCAGTACTTC NA TRBJ2-5 NA TRBV2
CASSLGVGNEKLFF TGTGCCAGCAGCCTGGGAGTCGGGAATGAAAAACTGTTTTTT NA TRBJ1-4 NA TRBV5-6
CASSGAFSGVTDTQYF TGTGCCAGCAGCGGGGCCTTTAGCGGGGTCACAGATACGCAGTATTTT TRBD2 TRBJ2-3 NA TRBV9
CASSVAFRQGGGYTF TGTGCCAGCAGCGTAGCTTTCAGACAGGGCGGTGGCTACACCTTC TRBD1 TRBJ1-2 NA TRBV9
CAWGRRGTEAFF TGTGCCTGGGGTCGCAGGGGAACTGAAGCTTTCTTT NA TRBJ1-1 NA TRBV30
CASSSGTLPYEQYF TGTGCCAGCAGCTCCGGGACACTCCCCTACGAGCAGTACTTC NA TRBJ2-7 few TRBV9
CASSSGQGYGYTF TGTGCCAGCAGCTCCGGACAGGGATATGGCTACACCTTC TRBD1 TRBJ1-2 NA TRBV7-2
CASSPESLAWGNEQFF TGTGCCAGCAGCCCCGAATCACTAGCCTGGGGGAATGAGCAGTTCTTC NA TRBJ2-1 NA TRBV7-2
CASSPGQTPSYNEQFF TGTGCCAGCAGCCCCGGACAGACCCCTTCCTACAATGAGCAGTTCTTC NA TRBJ2-1 NA TRBV3-1/TRBV3-2
CASSRDRVTANEKLFF TGTGCCAGCAGCCGGGACAGGGTTACCGCTAATGAAAAACTGTTTTTT TRBD1 TRBJ1-4 NA TRBV11-3
CASSQVPVKNIQYF TGTGCCAGCAGCCAAGTTCCAGTCAAAAACATTCAGTACTTC NA TRBJ2-4 once TRBV3-1/TRBV3-2
CARVAGGLQETQYF TGTGCCAGGGTAGCGGGGGGCCTTCAGGAGACCCAGTACTTC TRBD2 TRBJ2-5 NA TRBV7-3
CASSLRDEQYF TGTGCCAGCAGCCTCCGGGACGAGCAGTACTTC NA TRBJ2-7 NA TRBV7-2
CAWRVRDRRYGYTF TGTGCCTGGAGGGTCCGGGACAGGAGATATGGCTACACCTTC TRBD1 TRBJ1-2 NA TRBV30
CASSSNSGARTDTQYF TGCGCCAGCAGCTCTAATAGCGGGGCTCGCACAGATACGCAGTATTTT TRBD2 TRBJ2-3 NA TRBV5-1
CASSLARHLNTEAFF TGTGCCAGCAGCTTAGCCCGACATTTGAACACTGAAGCTTTCTTT NA TRBJ1-1 NA TRBV5-6
CASWAEQGIPETQYF TGTGCCAGCTGGGCCGAACAGGGCATACCGGAGACCCAGTACTTC NA TRBJ2-5 NA TRBV2
CAWSPGSGELFF TGTGCCTGGAGTCCAGGGTCCGGGGAGCTGTTTTTT NA TRBJ2-2 NA TRBV30
CASSEIGQVYQHF TGTGCCAGCAGTGAAATTGGACAAGTCTACCAGCATTTT NA TRBJ1-5 NA TRBV6-1
CSAATQGASTEAFF TGCAGCGCGGCAACCCAGGGGGCCAGCACTGAAGCTTTCTTT TRBD1 TRBJ1-1 NA TRBV29-1
CASSLSPGQTSTDTQYF TGTGCCAGCAGCTTGTCACCGGGACAGACTAGCACAGATACGCAGTATTTT TRBD1 TRBJ2-3 NA TRBV11-3
CASSYSGDNQPQHF TGTGCCAGTAGTTATTCGGGGGACAATCAGCCCCAGCATTTT NA TRBJ1-5 few TRBV19
CASSPLEGAEAFF TGTGCCAGCTCACCATTGGAGGGTGCTGAAGCTTTCTTT NA TRBJ1-1 NA TRBV18
CASSGGLDQPQHF TGCGCCAGCAGCGGGGGGTTGGATCAGCCCCAGCATTTT NA TRBJ1-5 once TRBV5-1
CSASGASNYGYTF TGCAGTGCTAGTGGGGCCTCTAACTATGGCTACACCTTC NA TRBJ1-2 NA TRBV20-1
CASSLLGATNEKLFF TGTGCCAGCAGCCTCCTCGGTGCAACTAATGAAAAACTGTTTTTT NA TRBJ1-4 NA TRBV7-9
CASIDPLGVGYTF TGTGCCAGCATCGACCCCCTAGGGGTCGGCTACACCTTC NA TRBJ1-2 NA TRBV6-5
CASSWPQGQGNTGELFF TGTGCCAGCAGCTGGCCGCAGGGACAGGGGAACACCGGGGAGCTGTTTTTT TRBD1 TRBJ2-2 NA TRBV5-6
CASSTIIGQGFLRKYF TGTGCCAGCAGTACCATTATCGGACAGGGTTTTCTACGAAAGTACTTC TRBD1 TRBJ2-7 NA TRBV27
CASSLVGSRTGGTYNEQFF TGTGCCAGCAGCTTAGTGGGGTCCCGGACAGGGGGGACTTACAATGAGCAGTTCTTC TRBD1 TRBJ2-1 few TRBV7-2